Listed here are 17 T cell receptor beta chains from one sample, sequenced in a study of blood T cell repertoires in COVID-19. The table came from immunoSEQ multiplex PCR; TCRdb's copy has only in-frame clones and leaves some out. The sample lists roughly 570,000 clones; approximately 88% were seen once. The sequencing input was peripheral blood. Every receptor here comes from a woman between 45 and 65 years old with COVID-19, enrolled during active disease.

The rearrangement joins TRBV5-6 to TRBJ1-2, with D possibly TRBD1 on 5 matching bases. CDR3 length: 13 amino acids. The germline CDR1 and CDR2 sequences are SGHDT and YYEEEE. Trimming removed 0 bases at V and 2 bases at J, with 5 bases between. CDR3 in DNA: TGTGCCAGCAGCTTGGAGGGGAACTATGGCTACACCTTC. Translating it yields CASSLEGNYGYTF. Drawing the rest from reference TRBV5-6 and TRBJ1-2, the complete variable domain is DAGVTQSPTHLIKTRGQQVTLRCSPKSGHDTVSWYQQALGQGPQFIFQYYEEEERQRGNFPDRFSGHQFPNYSSELNVNALLLGDSALYLCASSLEGNYGYTFGSGTRLTVV.

V gene TRBV10-3 combines with J gene TRBJ2-7; 7 positions agree with TRBD1. Germline trimming cut 3 bases from V and 2 bases from J; bases unmatched to any gene: 4. The CDR3 length is 14 residues. Germline V gene sequence: CDR1 ENHRY, CDR2 SYGVKD. The chain's CDR3 is CAISEGQVTYEQYF. The CDR3 DNA is TGTGCCATCAGTGAAGGACAGGTCACCTACGAGCAGTACTTC.

The chain is built from TRBV27 and TRBJ1-2; 7 positions match TRBD1. This CDR3 contains 15 residues. Per germline, CDR1 MNHEY and CDR2 SMNVEV (reference sequence). V was pared by 4 bases and J by 2 bases, with 7 bases of the junction left unmatched. CDR3 region: CASSSQGVGNYGYTF. CDR3 coding DNA: TGTGCCAGCAGTTCGCAGGGGGTGGGAAACTATGGCTACACCTTC.

This clone was found a few times. This sample includes further DNA sequences coding for the same CDR3. This rearrangement joins TRBV27 to TRBJ2-7; D perhaps matches TRBD2 (5 bases). CDR1 MNHEY and CDR2 SMNVEV come from the germline V gene (reference sequence). The CDR3 runs to 13 residues. The V gene lost 2 bases and the J gene lost 1 base, with 6 bases spanning the gap. The CDR3: CASSLEGSYEQYF. The CDR3 nucleotides read TGTGCCAGCAGTTTAGAGGGATCCTACGAGCAGTACTTC.

The chain recombines TRBV2 with TRBJ1-5, with D possibly matching TRBD1 (6 bases). Germline V gene sequence: CDR1 SNHLY, CDR2 FYNNEI. V was shortened by 7 bases and J by 7 bases, with 17 bases between the two germline ends. This CDR3 contains 14 residues. CDR3 in DNA: TGTGCCAGCAACACACTGGGGGACAACCAGCCCCAGCATTTT. This gives the protein CASNTLGDNQPQHF.

V usage is TRBV30 and J usage is TRBJ1-2; tentatively, D is TRBD1 (6 bases). Germline V CDR1 and CDR2: GTSNPN, SVGIG (reference sequence). There are 13 residues in the CDR3. The V end lost 4 bases, the J end lost 5 bases, and 14 bases lay between the germline ends. The CDR3 reads CAWMQGLGYGYTF. The DNA of the CDR3 is TGTGCCTGGATGCAGGGGCTAGGGTATGGCTACACCTTC.

V and J are TRBV19 and TRBJ1-1; D gene ambiguous. The CDR3 is 12 amino acids. V dropped 3 bases and J dropped 4 bases, with 6 bases sitting between them. CDR1 and CDR2 (germline): LNHDA, SQIVND (reference sequence). This CDR3 reads CASSIRVTEAFF. The CDR3 DNA reads TGTGCCAGTAGTATCCGGGTCACTGAAGCTTTCTTT.

The genes are TRBV5-4 and TRBJ1-2; D not certain. CDR3 length: 15 residues. Per the germline V gene, CDR1 is SGHNT and CDR2 is YYREEE (reference sequence). Trimming took 1 base from V and 8 from J, leaving 18 bases between them. CDR3 coding DNA: TGTGCCAGCAGCTTGTCACGGTTAGGAGGGAGCGGCTACACCTTC. As protein: CASSLSRLGGSGYTF.

The V gene is TRBV19, the J gene TRBJ2-7, with 7 bases that match TRBD2. V dropped 5 bases and J dropped 3; count of bases not matched to a gene: 10. Germline CDR1 and CDR2: LNHDA and SQIVND (reference sequence). The CDR3 is made up of 15 amino acids. CDR3 sequence (DNA): TGTGCCAGTAGTGGGAACGGGGGAGGGAGCTACGAGCAGTACTTC. Amino acid sequence: CASSGNGGGSYEQYF.

The genes are TRBV30 and TRBJ2-7; 8 bases are a match to TRBD2. Germline CDR1 is GTSNPN and CDR2 is SVGIG (reference sequence). The CDR3 loop spans 12 amino acids. Trimming removed 5 bases from V and 3 bases from J; junction bases left unmatched: 3. This CDR3 is CAWCSGDYEQYF. CDR3 nucleotides: TGTGCCTGGTGTAGCGGGGACTACGAGCAGTACTTC.

The genes are TRBV5-1 and TRBJ2-1; 9 positions agree with TRBD1. The CDR3 has 18 amino acids. V dropped 3 bases and J dropped 3; count of bases not matched to a gene: 13. Germline loops: CDR1 SGHRS, CDR2 YFSETQ. The CDR3 DNA is TGCGCCAGCAGCTCGGTTGGTTCCGGGACAGGGAGCTACAATGAGCAGTTCTTC. Translating gives CASSSVGSGTGSYNEQFF.

This chain connects TRBV5-6 to TRBJ2-1, with TRBD2 identical over 10 bases. The V and J ends lost 0 bases and 4 bases, in that order; junction bases with no gene match: 7. The germline CDR1 and CDR2 sequences are SGHDT and YYEEEE. This CDR3 is 17 amino acids long. This CDR3 is CASSLEVAGGSYNEQFF. The CDR3 nucleotides read TGTGCCAGCAGCTTGGAGGTAGCGGGGGGAAGTTACAATGAGCAGTTCTTC.

This clone has just a few counts. The rearrangement joins TRBV5-1 to TRBJ2-6; no definite D call. The V end was cut by 0 bases, the J end by 0 bases, with 4 bases between. CDR3 length equals 15 residues. Germline V lookup: CDR1 SGHRS, CDR2 YFSETQ. CDR3 sequence: CASSLAISGANVLTF. The CDR3 DNA follows: TGCGCCAGCAGCTTGGCCATCTCTGGGGCCAACGTCCTGACTTTC.

This clone was detected a few times. V is TRBV3-1 (or the pseudogene TRBV3-2) and J is TRBJ1-6, with TRBD1 identical over 7 bases. Germline V CDR1 and CDR2: LGHDT, YNNKEL (reference sequence). The CDR3 has 16 amino acids. J lost 7 bases, V lost 1 base, and 7 bases had no gene match. The CDR3 sequence: CASSQGSGTVNSPLHF. DNA of the CDR3: TGTGCCAGCAGCCAAGGTTCCGGGACAGTAAATTCACCCCTCCACTTT.

The chain couples TRBV19 to TRBJ2-1, with D possibly being TRBD2 (5 bases). V lost 5 bases, J lost 6 bases, and 11 bases lay in between. There are 13 residues in the CDR3. The germline gives CDR1 LNHDA, CDR2 SQIVND (reference sequence). The chain's CDR3 is CASSLAGRNEQFF. The CDR3 nucleotides read TGTGCCAGTAGTCTGGCGGGCCGCAATGAGCAGTTCTTC.

This chain connects TRBV11-3 to TRBJ2-1; TRBD2 agrees at 8 bases. The CDR3 length is 15 residues. V trimming: 5 bases; J trimming: 5 bases; junction bases outside the gene matches: 8. Germline V gene sequence: CDR1 SGHNT, CDR2 YENEEA. CDR3 amino acids: CASSTRGTRDNEQFF. The CDR3 coding sequence is TGTGCCAGCAGCACCCGTGGGACTAGAGACAATGAGCAGTTCTTC. Filled out from reference TRBV11-3 and TRBJ2-1, the complete variable domain reads EAGVVQSPRYKIIEKKQPVAFWCNPISGHNTLYWYLQNLGQGPELLIRYENEEAVDDSQLPKDRFSAERLKGVDSTLKIQPAELGDSAVYLCASSTRGTRDNEQFFGPGTRLTVL.

V gene TRBV23-1 combines with J gene TRBJ1-2; 8 bases map to TRBD1. TRBV23-1 is known as an ORF, though its function is uncertain. The CDR3 totals 15 residues. V shed 3 bases, J shed 3 bases, and the junction held 6 bases outside the gene matches. The DNA of the CDR3 is TGCGCCAGCAGTCACCGGGACAGGCCCTACTATGGCTACACCTTC. This translates into CASSHRDRPYYGYTF.